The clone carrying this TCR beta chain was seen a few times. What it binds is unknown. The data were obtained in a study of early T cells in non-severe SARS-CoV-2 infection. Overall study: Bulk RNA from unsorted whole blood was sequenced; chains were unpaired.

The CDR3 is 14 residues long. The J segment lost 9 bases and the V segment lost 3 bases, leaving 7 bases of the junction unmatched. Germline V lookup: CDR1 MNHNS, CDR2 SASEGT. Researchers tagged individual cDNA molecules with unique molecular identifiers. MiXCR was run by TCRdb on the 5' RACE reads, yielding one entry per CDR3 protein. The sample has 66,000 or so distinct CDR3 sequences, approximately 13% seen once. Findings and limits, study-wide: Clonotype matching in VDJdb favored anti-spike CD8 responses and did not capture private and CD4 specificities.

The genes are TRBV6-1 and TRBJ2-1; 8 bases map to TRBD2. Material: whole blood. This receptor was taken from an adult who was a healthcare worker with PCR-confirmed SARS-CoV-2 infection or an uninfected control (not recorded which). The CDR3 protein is CASSDFSGISEQFF. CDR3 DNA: TGTGCCAGCAGTGATTTTAGCGGGATAAGTGAGCAGTTCTTC.